This T cell receptor beta chain came from a study of follicular helper T cells after annual influenza vaccination. TCRB was sequenced at Survey level resolution. Produced via immunoSEQ multiplex PCR; TCRdb's table is partial and in-frame only. The table shows 9,000 or so clones, with 70% to 85% occurring only once. The time point denotes: 2015-2016 season, pre-vaccination. Adults were given seasonal inactivated influenza vaccine, and blood CD4 subsets were sorted before and after vaccination. Non-naive CD4+CXCR5+PD-1+ cTfh were sorted into ICOS+CD38+ and ICOS-CD38- fractions. The V and J ends lost 7 bases and 5 bases respectively, with 11 bases between them. CDR3 length: 12 amino acids. Per germline, CDR1 MNHEY and CDR2 SVGAGI.

The specimen comprised CXCR5+ CD38- circulating T follicular helper cells from blood, sampled on the day of influenza vaccination. Regarding subset: circulating Tfh, non-naive CD4+CXCR5+PD-1+ (ICOS+CD38+ or ICOS-CD38-). This TCR was recovered from an adult who received the influenza vaccine. V gene TRBV6-5 combines with J gene TRBJ2-5; D is ambiguous. The CDR3: CASTGWDETQYF. CDR3 sequence (DNA): TGTGCCAGCACTGGTTGGGATGAGACCCAGTACTTC.